This T cell receptor beta chain is from a study of blood T cell repertoires in COVID-19. The wider study: From the United States, Italy and Spain came samples of acute and convalescent COVID-19. The cDNA or gDNA used as material had been derived from T cells, B-cell-depleted T cells, or PBMCs.

The authors' processing: Researchers report that nucleated cell counts were estimated from reference gene primer amplification. The protocol was immunoSEQ multiplex PCR, while the TCRdb copy is restricted to in-frame clones and leaves out a portion. V and J calls and clone size are given by that table; D and trimming were obtained from the DNA. This repertoire shows 96,000 or so clones, more than 90% found once; its top ten account for 1.5% to 2%. Germline CDR1 reads SQVTM; CDR2 reads ANQGSEA. The CDR3 runs to 17 residues. Trimming took off 2 bases at V and 2 bases at J, with 16 bases between the two ends.

This chain connects TRBV29-1 to TRBJ2-6, with no clear D. The source is a man aged 60 to 69 with acute or convalescent COVID-19. Sequencing was carried out using peripheral blood. The CDR3 loop is CSVETPPSSPGANVLTF. The CDR3 DNA reads as TGCAGCGTTGAAACTCCCCCCTCCTCTCCTGGGGCCAACGTCCTGACTTTC.